This T cell receptor (beta chain) stems from a study of cytomegalovirus exposure and HLA in healthy donors. The germline CDR1 and CDR2 sequences are LNHNV and YYDKDF (reference sequence). The ends lost 1 base at V and 4 bases at J; junction bases unmatched: 0. This CDR3 spans 16 amino acids. The primer mix had 60 Vbeta and 13 Jbeta primers. This table comes from immunoSEQ multiplex PCR, and its TCRdb copy is limited to in-frame clones, with some not included. The sample contains about 170,000 clones, roughly 85% of which appear only once. This clone was recorded a few times. This clonotype was sampled from a boy under 10 years old in good health and CMV-seronegative. The sample was PBMCs. The rearrangement uses TRBV15 and TRBJ2-3; TRBD2 matches at 15 bases. Here the CDR3 reads CATSRGTSGGADTQYF. CDR3 DNA: TGTGCCACCAGCAGAGGGACTAGCGGGGGGGCAGATACGCAGTATTTT.